This passage covers 13 T cell receptor beta chains from one sample sequenced in a study of T-cell reconstitution after alpha-beta-depleted transplantation in children. A library of TCRbeta sequences, prepared with unique molecular identifiers, was generated. MiXCR, applied by TCRdb to the PCR reads, yields one record per CDR3 protein. The table lists 440,000 or so distinct CDR3 sequences, around 9.9% of them singletons. The material sequenced was PBMCs from the stem cell graft donor, taken from the stem cell graft. The receptor set was obtained from a human donor who donated a stem cell graft to a child with acute myeloid leukemia.

This clonotype was detected a few times. The rearrangement joins TRBV12-3 or TRBV12-4 to TRBJ1-5; TRBD1 aligns across 10 bases. V lost 5 bases, J lost 5 bases, and 6 bases stayed unmatched. This CDR3 comprises 15 residues. CDR3 bases: TGTGCCAGCAGTACGGGACAGGGGCCCTATCAGCCCCAGCATTTT. Encoded protein: CASSTGQGPYQPQHF.

Only a few counts were recorded for this clonotype. This chain joins TRBV9 and TRBJ2-2; 7 bases are shared with TRBD2. The length of the CDR3 is 15 residues. Trimming cost V 0 bases and J 5 bases; bases outside gene matches: 4. CDR1 is SGDLS, CDR2 YYNGEE, per germline. The CDR3 DNA reads as TGTGCCAGCAGCGTAGCGGGAGGCCCTACCGGGGAGCTGTTTTTT. Residues: CASSVAGGPTGELFF.

This clonotype was found a few times. The chain uses TRBV9 and TRBJ2-1, with a tentative D call TRBD2 (7 bases). CDR1 SGDLS and CDR2 YYNGEE come from the germline V gene. The V and J ends lost 2 bases and 4 bases respectively, with 16 bases between them. The CDR3 has 16 residues. CDR3 region: CASSVSRGGPYNEQFF. CDR3 nucleotides: TGTGCCAGCAGCGTCAGTAGGGGGGGCCCTTACAATGAGCAGTTCTTC.

This clonotype was counted between two and nine times. The V gene is TRBV7-9, the J gene TRBJ1-1, with a possible D match to TRBD1 (6 bases). CDR1 SEHNR and CDR2 FQNEAQ come from the germline V gene (reference sequence). CDR3 length equals 15 residues. The V end lost 3 bases, the J end lost 0 bases, and 11 bases lay between the germline ends. The chain's CDR3 is CASSFPGDMNTEAFF. The CDR3 region has the DNA TGTGCCAGCAGCTTCCCGGGGGACATGAACACTGAAGCTTTCTTT.

The chain is built from TRBV5-1 and TRBJ2-5; tentatively, D is TRBD1 or TRBD2 (5 bases each). The germline CDR1 and CDR2 sequences are SGHRS and YFSETQ. This CDR3 spans 14 amino acids. With 3 bases removed from V and 4 bases from J, the gap between germline ends came to 13 bases. As DNA, the CDR3 is TGCGCCAGCAGCTGGGACCTAGGGAGAGAGACCCAGTACTTC. Translation: CASSWDLGRETQYF.

This clonotype was counted a few times. At one end the junction does not follow the germline gene, possibly because of a read error. This rearrangement joins TRBV6-1 to TRBJ2-4, with 10 bases fitting TRBD1. CDR1 is MNHNS and CDR2 is SASEGT in the germline V gene. The CDR3 runs 15 residues. The CDR3 DNA sequence: TGTGCCAGCAGTGAACGGGACAGGGGATGGAACAGTCAGTACTTC. This encodes CASSERDRGWNSQYF.

V and J are TRBV27 and TRBJ2-7, with 8 bases lining up with TRBD2. Germline-derived CDR1 and CDR2 are MNHEY and SMNVEV (reference sequence). The CDR3 has 15 amino acids. Trimming removed 7 bases from V and 6 bases from J; junction bases left unmatched: 14. The CDR3 spells CASTVLAGGSSEQYF. CDR3 DNA sequence: TGTGCCAGCACCGTTCTGGCGGGAGGTTCATCCGAGCAGTACTTC.

The chain has TRBV25-1 and TRBJ1-3, with D perhaps TRBD1 (5 bases). V gave up 1 base and J gave up 0 bases, with 10 bases separating them. Germline V CDR1 and CDR2: MGHDK, SYGVNS. This CDR3 contains 16 residues. This CDR3 is CASSEFFDSSGNTIYF. In nucleotides, the CDR3 is TGTGCCAGCAGTGAATTTTTCGACAGCTCTGGAAACACCATATATTTT.

This clonotype has only a few counts. This chain joins TRBV3-1 and TRBJ2-5; D call uncertain. CDR3 length: 15 residues. Trimming took 2 bases from V and 7 from J, leaving 17 bases between them. Germline loops: CDR1 LGHDT, CDR2 YNNKEL (reference sequence). The CDR3 loop reads CASSQSPTRPGTQYF. The CDR3 DNA is TGTGCCAGCAGCCAATCACCCACACGACCAGGGACCCAGTACTTC.

This clonotype was seen a handful of times. The V and J genes are TRBV5-1 and TRBJ2-5; D is possibly TRBD1 or TRBD2 (5 bases each). The CDR3 extends over 14 amino acids. V lost 4 bases, J lost 2 bases, and 12 bases lay in between. The V gene's germline CDR1 is SGHRS and CDR2 YFSETQ. For the CDR3, the DNA is TGCGCCAGCAGCGGGGGTTTTTTTCAAGAGACCCAGTACTTC. Protein sequence: CASSGGFFQETQYF.

The V and J genes are TRBV7-8 and TRBJ2-1, with 14 bases identical to TRBD2. Germline CDR1 reads SGHVS; CDR2 reads FQNEAQ. V lost 4 bases, J lost 7 bases, and 9 bases stayed unmatched. This CDR3 has 17 residues. CDR3 residues: CASSSGLAGGLGNEQFF. In nucleotides, the CDR3 is TGTGCCAGCAGCTCCGGACTAGCGGGGGGCCTAGGGAATGAGCAGTTCTTC.

The sample holds many counts of this clonotype. The chain employs TRBV4-2 and TRBJ2-2, with 10 bases aligning to TRBD2. From germline, CDR1 is LGHNA and CDR2 YNFKEQ. V gave up 0 bases and J gave up 4 bases; unmatched junction bases: 8. The CDR3 sequence is 18 residues long. The CDR3: CASSQELEGTSVTGELFF. Here the CDR3 DNA reads TGTGCCAGCAGCCAAGAACTAGAGGGGACTAGCGTCACCGGGGAGCTGTTTTTT.

The chain employs TRBV7-3 and TRBJ2-2; TRBD2 aligns across 9 bases. Unmatched junction bases numbered 4, after V lost 5 bases and J lost 6 bases. Per germline, CDR1 SGHTA and CDR2 FQGTGA. The CDR3 totals 14 residues. The CDR3 nucleotides are TGTGCCAGCAGCATCGGGACTAGCTCCGGGGAGCTGTTTTTT. Protein product: CASSIGTSSGELFF. The whole variable domain, filled in from reference TRBV7-3 and TRBJ2-2, reads GAGVSQTPSNKVTEKGKYVELRCDPISGHTALYWYRQSLGQGPEFLIYFQGTGAADDSGLPNDRFFAVRPEGSVSTLKIQRTERGDSAVYLCASSIGTSSGELFFGEGSRLTVL.